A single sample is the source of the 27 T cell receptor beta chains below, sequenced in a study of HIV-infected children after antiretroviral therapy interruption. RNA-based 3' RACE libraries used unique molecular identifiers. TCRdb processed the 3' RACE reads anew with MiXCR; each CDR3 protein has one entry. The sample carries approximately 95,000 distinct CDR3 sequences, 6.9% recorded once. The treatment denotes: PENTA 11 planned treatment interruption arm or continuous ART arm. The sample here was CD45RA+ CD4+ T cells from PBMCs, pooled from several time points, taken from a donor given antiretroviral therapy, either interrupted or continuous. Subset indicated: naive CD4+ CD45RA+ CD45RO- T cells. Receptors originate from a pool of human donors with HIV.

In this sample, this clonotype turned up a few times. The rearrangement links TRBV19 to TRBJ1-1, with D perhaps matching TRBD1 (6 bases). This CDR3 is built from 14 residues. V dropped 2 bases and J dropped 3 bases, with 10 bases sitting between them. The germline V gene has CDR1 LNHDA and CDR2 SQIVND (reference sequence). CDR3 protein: CASSISQGYTEAFF. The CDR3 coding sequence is TGTGCCAGTAGTATATCGCAGGGGTACACTGAAGCTTTCTTT.

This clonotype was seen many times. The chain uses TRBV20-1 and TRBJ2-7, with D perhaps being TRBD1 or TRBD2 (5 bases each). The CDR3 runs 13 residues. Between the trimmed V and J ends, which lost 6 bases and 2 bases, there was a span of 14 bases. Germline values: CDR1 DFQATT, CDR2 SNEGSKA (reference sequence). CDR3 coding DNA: TGCAGTGCAAATCGGGACGGGGCCTACGAGCAGTACTTC. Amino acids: CSANRDGAYEQYF.

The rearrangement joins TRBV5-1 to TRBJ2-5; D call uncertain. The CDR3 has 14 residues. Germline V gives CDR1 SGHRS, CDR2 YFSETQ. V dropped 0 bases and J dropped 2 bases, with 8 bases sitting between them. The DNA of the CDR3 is TGCGCCAGCAGCTTGGTTGCAGTTCAAGAGACCCAGTACTTC. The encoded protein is CASSLVAVQETQYF. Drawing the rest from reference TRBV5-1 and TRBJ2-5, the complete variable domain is KAGVTQTPRYLIKTRGQQVTLSCSPISGHRSVSWYQQTPGQGLQFLFEYFSETQRNKGNFPGRFSGRQFSNSRSEMNVSTLELGDSALYLCASSLVAVQETQYFGPGTRLLVL.

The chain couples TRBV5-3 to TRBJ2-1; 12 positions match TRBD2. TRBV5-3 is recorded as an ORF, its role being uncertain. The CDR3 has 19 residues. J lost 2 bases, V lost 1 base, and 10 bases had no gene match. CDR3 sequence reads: CARSLRLAGGPSPYNEQFF. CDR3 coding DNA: TGTGCCAGAAGCTTGCGGCTAGCGGGGGGGCCGTCCCCCTACAATGAGCAGTTCTTC.

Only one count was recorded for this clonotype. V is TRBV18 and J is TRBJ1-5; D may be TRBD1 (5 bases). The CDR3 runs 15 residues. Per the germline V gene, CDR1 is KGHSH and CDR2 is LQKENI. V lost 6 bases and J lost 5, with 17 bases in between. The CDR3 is CASSLRVGPDQPQHF. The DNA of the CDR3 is TGTGCCAGCTCGCTCCGGGTGGGGCCCGATCAGCCCCAGCATTTT.

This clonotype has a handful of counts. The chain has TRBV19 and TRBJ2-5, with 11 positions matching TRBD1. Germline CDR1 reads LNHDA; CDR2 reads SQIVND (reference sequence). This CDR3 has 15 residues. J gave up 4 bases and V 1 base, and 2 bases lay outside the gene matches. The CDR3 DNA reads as TGTGCCAGTAGTATAGGGGACAGGGGGGGAGAGACCCAGTACTTC. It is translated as CASSIGDRGGETQYF.

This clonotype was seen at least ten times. The CDR3 bases are TGTGCCATCAGTGTGGAGGGAGCGGGAGATACGCAGTATTTT. As protein: CAISVEGAGDTQYF. V gene TRBV10-3 combines with J gene TRBJ2-3; tentative D call: TRBD2 (6 bases). CDR1 and CDR2 (germline): ENHRY, SYGVKD. Trimming removed 4 bases from V and 5 bases from J, with 13 bases in between. This CDR3 has 14 residues.

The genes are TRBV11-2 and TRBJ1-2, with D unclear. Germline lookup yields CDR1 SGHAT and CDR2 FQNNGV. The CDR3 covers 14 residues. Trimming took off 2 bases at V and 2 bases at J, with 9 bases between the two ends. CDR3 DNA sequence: TGTGCCAGCAGCTTATCAGGAGTCAACTATGGCTACACCTTC. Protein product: CASSLSGVNYGYTF. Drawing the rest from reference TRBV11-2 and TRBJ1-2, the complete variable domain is EAGVAQSPRYKIIEKRQSVAFWCNPISGHATLYWYQQILGQGPKLLIQFQNNGVVDDSQLPKDRFSAERLKGVDSTLKIQPAKLEDSAVYLCASSLSGVNYGYTFGSGTRLTVV.

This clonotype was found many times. CDR3 residues: CASSQWRPGGSNQPQHF. CDR3 DNA: TGTGCCAGCAGCCAATGGAGGCCCGGGGGTAGCAATCAGCCCCAGCATTTT. The rearrangement links TRBV7-2 to TRBJ1-5; D perhaps matches TRBD1 (5 bases). Germline values: CDR1 SGHTA, CDR2 FQGNSA. The CDR3 totals 17 residues. The V end lost 5 bases, the J end lost 0 bases, and 17 bases lay between the germline ends.

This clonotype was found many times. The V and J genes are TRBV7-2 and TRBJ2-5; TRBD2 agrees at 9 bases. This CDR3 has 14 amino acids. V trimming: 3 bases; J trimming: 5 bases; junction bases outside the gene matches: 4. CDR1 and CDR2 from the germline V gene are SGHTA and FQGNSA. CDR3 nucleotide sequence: TGTGCCAGCAGCTTTGGGACTAGCCGTGAGACCCAGTACTTC. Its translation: CASSFGTSRETQYF.

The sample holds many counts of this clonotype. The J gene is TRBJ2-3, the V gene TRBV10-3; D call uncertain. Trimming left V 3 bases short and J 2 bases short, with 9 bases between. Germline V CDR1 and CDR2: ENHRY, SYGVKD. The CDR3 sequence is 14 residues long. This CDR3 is CAISDPTLTDTQYF. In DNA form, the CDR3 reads TGTGCCATCAGTGATCCCACGCTCACAGATACGCAGTATTTT.

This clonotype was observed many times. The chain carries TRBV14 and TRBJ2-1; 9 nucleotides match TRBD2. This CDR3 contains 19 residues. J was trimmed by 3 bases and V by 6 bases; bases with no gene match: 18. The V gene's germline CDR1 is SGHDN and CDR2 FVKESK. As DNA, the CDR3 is TGTGCCAGCAGTCGGAAACTTATGTTAGCGGGAGTGGGCTACAATGAGCAGTTCTTC. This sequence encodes CASSRKLMLAGVGYNEQFF.

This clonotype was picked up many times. In nucleotides, the CDR3 is TGTGCCAGCAGTTACTCTATAGGGGGCGAATCAAGATCACCCCTCCACTTT. This sequence encodes CASSYSIGGESRSPLHF. V and J are TRBV6-6 and TRBJ1-6, with 7 bases fitting TRBD1. The CDR3 has 17 residues. The J segment lost 10 bases and the V segment lost 0 bases, leaving 12 bases of the junction unmatched. Germline V gene data show CDR1 as MNHNY and CDR2 as SVGAGI (reference sequence).

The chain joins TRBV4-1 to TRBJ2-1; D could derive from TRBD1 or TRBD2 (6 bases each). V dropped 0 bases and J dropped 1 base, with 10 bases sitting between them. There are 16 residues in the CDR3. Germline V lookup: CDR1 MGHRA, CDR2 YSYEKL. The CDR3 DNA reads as TGCGCCAGCAGCCAAGAACGGGGGCTGTCCTACAATGAGCAGTTCTTC. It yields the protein CASSQERGLSYNEQFF.

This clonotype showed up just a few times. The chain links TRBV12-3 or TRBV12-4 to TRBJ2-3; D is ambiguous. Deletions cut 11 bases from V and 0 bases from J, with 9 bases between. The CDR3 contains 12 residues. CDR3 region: CAGQYSTDTQYF. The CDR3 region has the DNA TGTGCCGGCCAATACAGCACAGATACGCAGTATTTT.

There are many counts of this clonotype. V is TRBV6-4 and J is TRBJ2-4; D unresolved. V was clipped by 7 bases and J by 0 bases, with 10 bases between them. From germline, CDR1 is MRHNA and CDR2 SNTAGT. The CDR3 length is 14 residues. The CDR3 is CASTRDGAKNIQYF. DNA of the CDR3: TGTGCCAGCACCCGAGACGGAGCCAAAAACATTCAGTACTTC.

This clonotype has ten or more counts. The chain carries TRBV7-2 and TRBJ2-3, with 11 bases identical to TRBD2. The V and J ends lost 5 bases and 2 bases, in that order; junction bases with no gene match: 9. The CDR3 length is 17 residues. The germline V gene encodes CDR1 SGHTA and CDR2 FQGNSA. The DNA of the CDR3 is TGTGCCAGCAGCCCGCGACTAGCGGGGCTACACACAGATACGCAGTATTTT. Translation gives CASSPRLAGLHTDTQYF.

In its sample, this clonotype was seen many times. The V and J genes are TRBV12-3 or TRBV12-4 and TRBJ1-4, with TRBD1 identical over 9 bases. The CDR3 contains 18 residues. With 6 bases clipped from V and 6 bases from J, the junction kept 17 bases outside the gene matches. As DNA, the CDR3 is TGTGCCAGCAGCTCCGTCGCCGTGACCGGGACAGGGTATGAAAAACTGTTTTTT. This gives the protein CASSSVAVTGTGYEKLFF.

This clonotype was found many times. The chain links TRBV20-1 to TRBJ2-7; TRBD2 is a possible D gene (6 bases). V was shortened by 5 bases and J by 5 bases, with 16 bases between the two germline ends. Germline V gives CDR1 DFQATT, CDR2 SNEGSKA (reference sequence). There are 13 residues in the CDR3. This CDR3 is CSAGPGGRNEQYF. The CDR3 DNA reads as TGCAGTGCTGGACCTGGGGGGAGAAACGAGCAGTACTTC.

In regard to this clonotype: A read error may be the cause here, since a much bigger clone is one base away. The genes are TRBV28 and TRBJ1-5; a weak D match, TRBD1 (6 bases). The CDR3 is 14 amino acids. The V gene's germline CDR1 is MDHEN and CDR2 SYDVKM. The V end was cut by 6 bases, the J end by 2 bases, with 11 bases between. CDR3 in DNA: TGTGCCAGCAGACCGGGGGGCGGCAATCAGCCCCAGCATTTT. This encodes CASRPGGGNQPQHF. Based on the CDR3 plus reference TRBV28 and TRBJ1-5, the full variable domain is DVKVTQSSRYLVKRTGEKVFLECVQDMDHENMFWYRQDPGLGLRLIYFSYDVKMKEKGDIPEGYSVSREKKERFSLILESASTNQTSMYLCASRPGGGNQPQHFGDGTRLSIL.

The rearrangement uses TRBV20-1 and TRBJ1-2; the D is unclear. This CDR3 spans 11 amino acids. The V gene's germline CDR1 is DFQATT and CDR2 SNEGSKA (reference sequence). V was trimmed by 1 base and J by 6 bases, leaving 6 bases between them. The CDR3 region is CSARGYHGYTF. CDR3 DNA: TGCAGTGCTAGAGGATATCATGGCTACACCTTC.

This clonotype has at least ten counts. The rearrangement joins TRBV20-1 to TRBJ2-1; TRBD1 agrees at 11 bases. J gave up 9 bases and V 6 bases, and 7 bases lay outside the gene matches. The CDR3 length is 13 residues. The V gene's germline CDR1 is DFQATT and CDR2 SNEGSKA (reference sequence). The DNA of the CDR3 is TGCAGTGCCCCCCGGACAGGGGGCGGTGAGCAGTTCTTC. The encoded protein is CSAPRTGGGEQFF.

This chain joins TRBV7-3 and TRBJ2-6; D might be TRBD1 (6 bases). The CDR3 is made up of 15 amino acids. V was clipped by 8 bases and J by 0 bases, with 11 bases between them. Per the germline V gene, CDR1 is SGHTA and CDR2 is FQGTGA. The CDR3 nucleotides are TGTGCCAGCGCTGGGGGCCGCTCTGGGGCCAACGTCCTGACTTTC. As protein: CASAGGRSGANVLTF.

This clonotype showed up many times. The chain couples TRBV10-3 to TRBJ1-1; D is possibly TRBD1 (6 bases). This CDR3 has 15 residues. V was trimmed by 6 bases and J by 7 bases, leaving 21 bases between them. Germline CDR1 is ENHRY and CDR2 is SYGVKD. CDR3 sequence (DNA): TGTGCCATCAGGGACACAGGGAAGGCGGGCGATGAAGCTTTCTTT. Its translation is CAIRDTGKAGDEAFF.

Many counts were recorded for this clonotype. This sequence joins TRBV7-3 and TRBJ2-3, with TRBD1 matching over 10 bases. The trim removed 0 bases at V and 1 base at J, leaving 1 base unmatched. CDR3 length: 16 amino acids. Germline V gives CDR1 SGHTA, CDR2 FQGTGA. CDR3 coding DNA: TGTGCCAGCAGCTTAACCGGGACAGGGGGCACAGATACGCAGTATTTT. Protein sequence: CASSLTGTGGTDTQYF.

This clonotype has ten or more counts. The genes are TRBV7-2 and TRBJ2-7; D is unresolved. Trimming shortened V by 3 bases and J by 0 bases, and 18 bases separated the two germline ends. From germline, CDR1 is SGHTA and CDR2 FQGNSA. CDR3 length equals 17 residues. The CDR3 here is CASSFKGHWVSSYEQYF. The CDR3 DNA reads TGTGCCAGCAGCTTCAAAGGGCACTGGGTTAGCTCCTACGAGCAGTACTTC.

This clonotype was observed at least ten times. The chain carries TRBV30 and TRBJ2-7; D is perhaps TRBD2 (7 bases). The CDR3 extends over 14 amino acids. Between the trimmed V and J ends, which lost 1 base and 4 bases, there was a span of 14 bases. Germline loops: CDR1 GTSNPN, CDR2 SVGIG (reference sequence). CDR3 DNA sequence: TGTGCCTGGAGTGCCGGGGGGCTCGGGTACGAGCAGTACTTC. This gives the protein CAWSAGGLGYEQYF.